These 18 T cell receptor beta chains came from one sample sequenced in a study of CD8+ T cells in alopecia areata. cDNA prepared by RNA extraction and subsequent reverse transcription served as the template for sequencing. Method: immunoSEQ multiplex PCR; TCRdb's copy keeps in-frame clones and lacks some. This sample has over 150,000 clones; about 53% occur once, and the top ten carry 10% to 14%. Treatment meaning: oral pan-JAK inhibitor, 5-10 mg twice daily. Sequenced here: CD8+ T cells sorted from blood, sampled at week 24, from a patient treated with tofacitinib. Receptors originate from a human donor with alopecia areata.

This chain uses TRBV10-3 with TRBJ1-6; unclear D gene. From germline, CDR1 is ENHRY and CDR2 SYGVKD. The CDR3 consists of 15 residues. The ends were cut back, 3 bases at V and 7 bases at J, with 13 bases in the middle. CDR3 coding DNA: TGTGCCATCAGTGACGGTGACGTGCGAAATTCACCCCTCCACTTT. Encoded protein: CAISDGDVRNSPLHF.

The chain carries TRBV6-5 and TRBJ2-5; 10 positions agree with TRBD1. Germline CDR1 is MNHEY and CDR2 is SVGAGI. The CDR3 length is 14 residues. V lost 5 bases and J lost 5; bases outside the gene matches: 5. CDR3 nucleotide sequence: TGTGCCAGCAGTCCGACAGGGGGCTTTGAGACCCAGTACTTC. Translating gives CASSPTGGFETQYF.

This clone appeared a few times. A junction end diverges from the germline sequence, so it may reflect a read error. The chain employs TRBV5-6 and TRBJ2-1, with D uncertain. Germline CDR1 and CDR2: SGHDT and YYEEEE. The CDR3 spans 11 residues. CDR3 region: CASTLGSEQFF. CDR3 DNA sequence: TGTGCCAGCACCTTGGGTAGTGAGCAGTTCTTC.

The chain has TRBV19 and TRBJ1-1; D is uncertain. V lost 3 bases and J lost 1, with 12 bases in between. The CDR3 is 15 residues long. Germline CDR1 reads LNHDA; CDR2 reads SQIVND (reference sequence). CDR3 in DNA: TGTGCCAGTAGTATGGGTAAGGTGAAGAACACTGAAGCTTTCTTT. Residues: CASSMGKVKNTEAFF.

The CDR3 reads CAWSVGATANEKLFF. CDR3 DNA: TGTGCCTGGAGTGTCGGCGCGACGGCAAATGAAAAACTGTTTTTT. The V call is TRBV30, the J call TRBJ1-4; D unresolved. The V end lost 0 bases, the J end lost 5 bases, and 13 bases lay between the germline ends. CDR1 is GTSNPN, CDR2 SVGIG, per germline (reference sequence). The CDR3 length is 15 residues.

The chain is built from TRBV6-6 and TRBJ1-2, with D unresolved. The CDR3 has 15 residues. Germline CDR1 MNHNY, CDR2 SVGAGI (reference sequence). V lost 7 bases, J lost 4 bases, and 19 bases lay in between. This chain's CDR3 is CASTQERKTTYGYTF. The CDR3 DNA sequence: TGTGCCAGCACCCAGGAACGGAAGACCACCTATGGCTACACCTTC.

The rearrangement uses TRBV9 and TRBJ2-3, with TRBD2 as a possible D gene (5 bases). The CDR3 consists of 16 residues. Per germline, CDR1 SGDLS and CDR2 YYNGEE. V was shortened by 0 bases and J by 0 bases, with 11 bases between the two germline ends. The DNA of the CDR3 is TGTGCCAGCAGCGTAGTAGGAGGACGAAGCACAGATACGCAGTATTTT. As protein: CASSVVGGRSTDTQYF.

This clone has a handful of counts. The J gene is TRBJ1-1, the V gene TRBV5-1, with 9 bases aligning to TRBD1. CDR3 length equals 18 residues. Unmatched junction bases numbered 13, after V lost 4 bases and J lost 0 bases. Germline V gene sequence: CDR1 SGHRS, CDR2 YFSETQ. The CDR3: CASSNPGQGGWMNTEAFF. For the CDR3, the DNA is TGCGCCAGCAGCAATCCGGGACAGGGTGGGTGGATGAACACTGAAGCTTTCTTT.

To note about this clone: Additional DNA sequences in this sample encode the identical CDR3. The rearrangement links TRBV7-7 to TRBJ1-1; no definite D call. This CDR3 is built from 13 residues. The V end was cut by 2 bases, the J end by 0 bases, with 4 bases between. Germline V CDR1 and CDR2: SSHAT, FNYEAQ (reference sequence). The CDR3 is CASSLSLNTEAFF. The CDR3 nucleotides are TGTGCCAGCAGCTTAAGCTTGAACACTGAAGCTTTCTTT.

The chain uses TRBV19 and TRBJ1-1, with D uncertain. The CDR3 spans 16 residues. Germline V gene sequence: CDR1 LNHDA, CDR2 SQIVND (reference sequence). Trimming took off 0 bases at V and 0 bases at J, with 11 bases between the two ends. The CDR3 region has the DNA TGTGCCAGTAGTATAGATGTGGAGGGCGTGAACACTGAAGCTTTCTTT. As protein: CASSIDVEGVNTEAFF.

The chain links TRBV11-2 to TRBJ2-1; D is ambiguous. Germline CDR1 reads SGHAT; CDR2 reads FQNNGV. The CDR3 is 14 residues long. V was clipped by 0 bases and J by 9 bases, with 12 bases between them. CDR3 nucleotides: TGTGCCAGCAGCTTAGATCCCCTGCTCGGTGAGCAGTTCTTC. Protein product: CASSLDPLLGEQFF. The whole variable domain, filled in from reference TRBV11-2 and TRBJ2-1, reads EAGVAQSPRYKIIEKRQSVAFWCNPISGHATLYWYQQILGQGPKLLIQFQNNGVVDDSQLPKDRFSAERLKGVDSTLKIQPAKLEDSAVYLCASSLDPLLGEQFFGPGTRLTVL.

The chain employs TRBV27 and TRBJ2-2; D gene ambiguous. Germline V lookup: CDR1 MNHEY, CDR2 SMNVEV (reference sequence). V was cut by 7 bases and J by 7 bases, with 7 bases left in between. The CDR3 sequence is 11 residues long. The CDR3 region has the DNA TGTGCCAGCACTAAGCACGGGGAGCTGTTTTTT. This encodes CASTKHGELFF.

Of note for this clone: The sample holds other DNA sequences that translate to the same CDR3. The chain uses TRBV30 and TRBJ1-5; perhaps TRBD1 as D (5 bases). Germline lookup yields CDR1 GTSNPN and CDR2 SVGIG (reference sequence). The CDR3 length is 13 residues. V was cut by 1 base and J by 3 bases, with 7 bases left in between. The CDR3 loop is CAWSAGSNQPQHF. The DNA for the CDR3 is TGTGCCTGGAGTGCAGGGTCCAATCAGCCCCAGCATTTT.

The V and J genes are TRBV18 and TRBJ1-5; no clear D gene. Germline CDR1 is KGHSH and CDR2 is LQKENI. V was trimmed by 0 bases and J by 8 bases, leaving 8 bases between them. This CDR3 is 13 amino acids long. The CDR3 DNA is TGTGCCAGCTCACCACCTTCGGGCGAGCCCCAGCATTTT. Its translation is CASSPPSGEPQHF.

This clone was observed once. V and J are TRBV25-1 and TRBJ1-5; the D gene is possibly TRBD1 (6 bases). There are 14 residues in the CDR3. Germline-derived CDR1 and CDR2 are MGHDK and SYGVNS. V gave up 4 bases and J gave up 4 bases, with 11 bases separating them. CDR3: CASSAGGANQPQHF. For the CDR3, the DNA is TGTGCCAGCAGTGCGGGGGGCGCAAATCAGCCCCAGCATTTT.

V and J are TRBV13 and TRBJ1-1; 8 bases match TRBD1. The germline CDR1 and CDR2 sequences are PRHDT and FYEKMQ (reference sequence). CDR3 size: 14 residues. V lost 5 bases and J lost 7; bases outside the gene matches: 9. The CDR3 region is CASSDQPDRGEAFF. CDR3 DNA sequence: TGTGCCAGCAGCGACCAACCCGACAGGGGTGAAGCTTTCTTT.

The chain uses TRBV30 and TRBJ2-5; no reliable D call. The germline V gene has CDR1 GTSNPN and CDR2 SVGIG (reference sequence). The CDR3 runs 13 residues. Trimming shortened V by 0 bases and J by 5 bases, and 10 bases separated the two germline ends. CDR3 coding DNA: TGTGCCTGGAGTGTACTCCAACCGGAGACCCAGTACTTC. This codes for CAWSVLQPETQYF.

The V and J genes are TRBV15 and TRBJ2-3; TRBD2 aligns across 7 bases. The CDR3 runs 14 residues. The V gene end was trimmed by 8 bases and the J gene end by 0 bases; junction bases not matched to a gene: 5. Germline V gene lookup returns CDR1 LNHNV and CDR2 YYDKDF (reference sequence). In nucleotides, the CDR3 is TGTGCCACCGGGGAGGGCAAAAGCACAGATACGCAGTATTTT. It translates to CATGEGKSTDTQYF. Complete variable domain (other parts from reference TRBV15 and TRBJ2-3): DAMVIQNPRYQVTQFGKPVTLSCSQTLNHNVMYWYQQKSSQAPKLLFHYYDKDFNNEADTPDNFQSRRPNTSFCFLDIRSPGLGDTAMYLCATGEGKSTDTQYFGPGTRLTVL.